Listed below are T cell receptor beta chains from one sample, sequenced in a study of blood T cell repertoires in COVID-19. The data were produced by immunoSEQ multiplex PCR, yet TCRdb's version contains in-frame clones alone and is incomplete. In the table there are some 100,000 clones, around 88% of which are singletons. Sequenced sample: peripheral blood. All receptors come from a man aged 50 to 60 with COVID-19, enrolled during active disease. Each CDR3 is given with its conserved first and last residue. Each record gives: D gene, V gene, clone size, J gene, CDR3 DNA, CDR3 protein. A D gene is named only where the DNA matches it firmly. The listing skips clone size in some rows; elsewhere it reads once, few, many or a size class.

d_call: NA
v_call: TRBV6-5
clone_size: NA
j_call: TRBJ2-7
cdr3_nt: TGTGCCAGCAGTGACTCTTGGCTCCCGAGGAACGAGCAGTACTTC
cdr3_aa: CASSDSWLPRNEQYF

d_call: TRBD1
v_call: TRBV19
clone_size: NA
j_call: TRBJ1-6
cdr3_nt: TGTGCCAGTAGTGCACAGGGGGCGAAGAATTCACCCCTCCACTTT
cdr3_aa: CASSAQGAKNSPLHF

d_call: NA
v_call: TRBV9
clone_size: NA
j_call: TRBJ2-7
cdr3_nt: TGTGCCAGCAGTGCTACAGGGATGTACGAGCAGTACTTC
cdr3_aa: CASSATGMYEQYF

d_call: NA
v_call: TRBV6-6
clone_size: few
j_call: TRBJ1-2
cdr3_nt: TGTGCCACCTGGACACCGACTAACTATGGCTACACCTTC
cdr3_aa: CATWTPTNYGYTF

d_call: NA
v_call: TRBV7-9
clone_size: NA
j_call: TRBJ2-1
cdr3_nt: TGTGCCAGCAGCCAATTCGCGGGGTTTGAGCAGTTCTTC
cdr3_aa: CASSQFAGFEQFF

d_call: TRBD1
v_call: TRBV5-1
clone_size: NA
j_call: TRBJ1-1
cdr3_nt: TGCGCCACCTCTCCTTGGACAGGGGGGAACACTGAAGCTTTCTTT
cdr3_aa: CATSPWTGGNTEAFF

d_call: NA
v_call: TRBV21-1
clone_size: NA
j_call: TRBJ1-5
cdr3_nt: TGTGCCAGCAGGGGGGCAGGCCCTTTTAGCAATCAGCCCCAGCATTTT
cdr3_aa: CASRGAGPFSNQPQHF

d_call: TRBD2
v_call: TRBV11-1
clone_size: NA
j_call: TRBJ2-1
cdr3_nt: TGTGCCAGCAGCTTAGCGTTTACTAGCGGGGGGACCTACAATGAGCAGTTCTTC
cdr3_aa: CASSLAFTSGGTYNEQFF

d_call: NA
v_call: TRBV30
clone_size: NA
j_call: TRBJ1-5
cdr3_nt: TGTGCCTGGGGGAGTTATAGCAATCAGCCCCAGCATTTT
cdr3_aa: CAWGSYSNQPQHF

d_call: NA
v_call: TRBV29-1
clone_size: NA
j_call: TRBJ1-1
cdr3_nt: TGCAGCGTTGGCCCACACCGGGGATCCCAAGCTTTCTTT
cdr3_aa: CSVGPHRGSQAFF

d_call: TRBD2
v_call: TRBV7-2
clone_size: NA
j_call: TRBJ2-7
cdr3_nt: TGTGCCAGCAGCTCACGAGGACTAGCGGGGGGGCCTTTGCACGAGCAGTACTTC
cdr3_aa: CASSSRGLAGGPLHEQYF

d_call: NA
v_call: TRBV2
clone_size: NA
j_call: TRBJ2-7
cdr3_nt: TGTGCCAGCAGTGGTAACATGATCTCCTACGAGCAGTACTTC
cdr3_aa: CASSGNMISYEQYF

d_call: TRBD1
v_call: TRBV6-4
clone_size: NA
j_call: TRBJ2-1
cdr3_nt: TGTGCCAGCAGTGACGGACAGGGCTCCTACAATGAGCAGTTCTTC
cdr3_aa: CASSDGQGSYNEQFF

d_call: TRBD1
v_call: TRBV7-2
clone_size: NA
j_call: TRBJ1-2
cdr3_nt: TGTGCCAGCAGCCCCGGGACAGATTATAGTTTAACCTTC
cdr3_aa: CASSPGTDYSLTF

d_call: NA
v_call: TRBV18
clone_size: few
j_call: TRBJ1-6
cdr3_nt: TGTGCCAGCTCATTTGAACTCCCAATTTCTAATTCACCCCTCCACTTT
cdr3_aa: CASSFELPISNSPLHF

d_call: NA
v_call: TRBV4-2
clone_size: NA
j_call: TRBJ2-5
cdr3_nt: TGTGCCAGCAGCCAAGATCAACAGGATCCGGAGACCCAGTACTTC
cdr3_aa: CASSQDQQDPETQYF

d_call: TRBD1
v_call: TRBV30
clone_size: NA
j_call: TRBJ1-2
cdr3_nt: TGTGCCTGGAGCCTCGGGACAGCCTATGGCTACACCTTC
cdr3_aa: CAWSLGTAYGYTF

d_call: TRBD1
v_call: TRBV10-2
clone_size: NA
j_call: TRBJ2-1
cdr3_nt: TGCGCCACCCGCTCCGGGACAGGTTACAATGAGCAGTTCTTC
cdr3_aa: CATRSGTGYNEQFF

d_call: TRBD1
v_call: TRBV10-3
clone_size: NA
j_call: TRBJ1-1
cdr3_nt: TGTGCCATCAGGGACAGGGAGGTGGATGAAGCTTTCTTT
cdr3_aa: CAIRDREVDEAFF

d_call: NA
v_call: TRBV5-1
clone_size: NA
j_call: TRBJ2-3
cdr3_nt: TGCGCCAGCAGCCCAGACGGAGCAACAGATACGCAGTATTTT
cdr3_aa: CASSPDGATDTQYF

d_call: TRBD1
v_call: TRBV5-1
clone_size: NA
j_call: TRBJ1-3
cdr3_nt: TGCGCCAGCAGCTTGTGGGACAGGGGGCTAGGAGGAAACACCATATATTTT
cdr3_aa: CASSLWDRGLGGNTIYF

d_call: TRBD2
v_call: TRBV7-3
clone_size: NA
j_call: TRBJ2-1
cdr3_nt: TGTGCCAGCAGCTCACTAGCGGGGGGGCGGAATGAGCAGTTCTTC
cdr3_aa: CASSSLAGGRNEQFF

d_call: TRBD1
v_call: TRBV6-5
clone_size: NA
j_call: TRBJ1-5
cdr3_nt: TGTGCCACTACGTCCCGGGACAGTAGCAATCAGCCCCAGCATTTT
cdr3_aa: CATTSRDSSNQPQHF

d_call: TRBD2
v_call: TRBV4-1
clone_size: NA
j_call: TRBJ2-1
cdr3_nt: TGCGCCAGCAGACCAACTAGCGGGGGGGGATTAAGCTCCTACAATGAGCAGTTCTTC
cdr3_aa: CASRPTSGGGLSSYNEQFF

d_call: NA
v_call: TRBV7-8
clone_size: NA
j_call: TRBJ1-1
cdr3_nt: TGTGCCAGCAGCTTGGCGGGTGAGACTGAAGCTTTCTTT
cdr3_aa: CASSLAGETEAFF

d_call: NA
v_call: TRBV19
clone_size: NA
j_call: TRBJ2-5
cdr3_nt: TGTGCCAGTAGATCAGGTCACCAAGAGACCCAGTACTTC
cdr3_aa: CASRSGHQETQYF

d_call: TRBD2
v_call: TRBV4-2
clone_size: NA
j_call: TRBJ2-7
cdr3_nt: TGTGCCAGCAGCCAAGATGAAGCGGGGGGCGCCTACGAGCAGTACTTC
cdr3_aa: CASSQDEAGGAYEQYF

d_call: TRBD2
v_call: TRBV10-3
clone_size: NA
j_call: TRBJ2-7
cdr3_nt: TGTGCCATCGGCCCTCTAGCGGGGGGGCCCGACGAGCAGTACTTC
cdr3_aa: CAIGPLAGGPDEQYF

d_call: NA
v_call: TRBV11-3
clone_size: NA
j_call: TRBJ1-1
cdr3_nt: TGTGCCAGCAGCTTAGTGAGAGACACTGAAGCTTTCTTT
cdr3_aa: CASSLVRDTEAFF

d_call: NA
v_call: TRBV29-1
clone_size: NA
j_call: TRBJ2-1
cdr3_nt: TGCAGCGTTGCCCCGAGGCGGGTGAGCTCCTACAATGAGCAGTTCTTC
cdr3_aa: CSVAPRRVSSYNEQFF

d_call: NA
v_call: TRBV7-3
clone_size: NA
j_call: TRBJ1-6
cdr3_nt: TGTGCCAGCAGCTTGGGGGGGGATTCACCCCTCCACTTT
cdr3_aa: CASSLGGDSPLHF

d_call: NA
v_call: TRBV6-2/TRBV6-3
clone_size: NA
j_call: TRBJ2-7
cdr3_nt: TGTGCCAGCAGCCGAAACAGGGTTCCAGGCGAGCAGTACTTC
cdr3_aa: CASSRNRVPGEQYF

d_call: TRBD1
v_call: TRBV5-4
clone_size: NA
j_call: TRBJ1-6
cdr3_nt: TGTGCCAGCAGTTACCGGACAGGGAGGGATTCACCCCTCCACTTT
cdr3_aa: CASSYRTGRDSPLHF

d_call: NA
v_call: TRBV30
clone_size: NA
j_call: TRBJ1-5
cdr3_nt: TGTGCCTGGAGTGGTTATAGCAATCAGCCCCAGCATTTT
cdr3_aa: CAWSGYSNQPQHF

d_call: NA
v_call: TRBV9
clone_size: NA
j_call: TRBJ1-6
cdr3_nt: TGTGCCAGCAGCGTAGGAGCGTTGGGTCTTAGCTATAATTCACCCCTCCACTTT
cdr3_aa: CASSVGALGLSYNSPLHF

d_call: NA
v_call: TRBV11-2
clone_size: NA
j_call: TRBJ1-3
cdr3_nt: TGTGCCAGCAACCTCGGGGATACTGGAAACACCATATATTTT
cdr3_aa: CASNLGDTGNTIYF

d_call: NA
v_call: TRBV30
clone_size: NA
j_call: TRBJ1-6
cdr3_nt: TGTGCCTGGACGGTACACAGGACAGCGGGGCCGAGCTCCTATAATTCACCCCTCCACTTT
cdr3_aa: CAWTVHRTAGPSSYNSPLHF

d_call: NA
v_call: TRBV4-2
clone_size: NA
j_call: TRBJ1-5
cdr3_nt: TGTGCCAGCAGCCAAGATTGGGCAGGGGCTTCCAATCAGCCCCAGCATTTT
cdr3_aa: CASSQDWAGASNQPQHF

d_call: TRBD1
v_call: TRBV9
clone_size: NA
j_call: TRBJ1-5
cdr3_nt: TGTGCCAGCAGCGCTCACAGTGGGACAGGGGGGCAGCCCCAGCATTTT
cdr3_aa: CASSAHSGTGGQPQHF

d_call: TRBD1
v_call: TRBV11-2
clone_size: NA
j_call: TRBJ2-2
cdr3_nt: TGTGCCAGCAGCTTGGGACAGGGGGCGGCTAGGCTTGAGACCGGGGAGCTGTTTTTT
cdr3_aa: CASSLGQGAARLETGELFF

d_call: TRBD1
v_call: TRBV11-2
clone_size: NA
j_call: TRBJ2-7
cdr3_nt: TGTGCCAGCAGCACAAGACAGGGTGGGATCTACGAGCAGTACTTC
cdr3_aa: CASSTRQGGIYEQYF

d_call: NA
v_call: TRBV4-2
clone_size: NA
j_call: TRBJ2-5
cdr3_nt: TGTGCCAGCAGCCCGGGGAGGACCCTCCAAGAGACCCAGTACTTC
cdr3_aa: CASSPGRTLQETQYF